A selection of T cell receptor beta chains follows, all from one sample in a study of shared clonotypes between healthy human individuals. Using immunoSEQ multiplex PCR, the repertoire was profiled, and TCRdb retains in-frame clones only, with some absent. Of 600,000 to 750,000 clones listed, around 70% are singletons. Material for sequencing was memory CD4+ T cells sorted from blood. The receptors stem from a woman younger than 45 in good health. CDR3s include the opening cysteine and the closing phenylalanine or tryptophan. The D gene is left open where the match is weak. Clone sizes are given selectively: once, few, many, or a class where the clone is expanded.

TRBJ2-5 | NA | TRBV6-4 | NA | CASSEGRWETQYF | TGTGCCAGCAGTGAGGGACGGTGGGAGACCCAGTACTTC
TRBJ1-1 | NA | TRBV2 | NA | CASSVNAEAFF | TGTGCCAGCAGTGTAAACGCTGAAGCTTTCTTT
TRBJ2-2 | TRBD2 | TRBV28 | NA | CASSLYTSGSDGELFF | TGTGCCAGCAGTTTATACACTAGCGGGAGTGACGGGGAGCTGTTTTTT
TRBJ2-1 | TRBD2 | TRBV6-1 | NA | CASSEATSGRTYEQFF | TGTGCCAGCAGTGAAGCGACTAGCGGGAGGACCTATGAGCAGTTCTTC
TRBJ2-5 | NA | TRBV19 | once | CASTPGQRETQYF | TGTGCCAGTACCCCTGGACAGAGAGAGACCCAGTACTTC
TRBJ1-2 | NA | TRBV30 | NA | CAWTRDGINYGYTF | TGTGCCTGGACCCGGGACGGAATTAACTATGGCTACACCTTC
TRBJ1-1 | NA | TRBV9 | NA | CASSVDGAVNTEAFF | TGTGCCAGCAGCGTAGACGGAGCGGTAAACACTGAAGCTTTCTTT
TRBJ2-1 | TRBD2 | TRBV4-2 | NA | CASSPWGSGSYNEQFF | TGTGCCAGCAGCCCATGGGGTAGCGGGTCTTACAATGAGCAGTTCTTC
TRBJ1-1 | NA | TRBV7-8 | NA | CASSLRRKGNTEAFF | TGTGCCAGCAGCTTAAGGCGCAAGGGGAACACTGAAGCTTTCTTT
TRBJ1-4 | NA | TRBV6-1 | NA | CASSEAVVALQLFF | TGTGCCAGCAGTGAAGCGGTTGTCGCGCTACAACTGTTTTTT
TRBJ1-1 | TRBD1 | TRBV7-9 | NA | CASSETGEGEAFF | TGTGCCAGCAGCGAAACAGGGGAAGGTGAAGCTTTCTTT
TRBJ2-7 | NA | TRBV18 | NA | CASSPLKGDEQYF | TGTGCCAGCTCACCACTAAAAGGGGACGAGCAGTACTTC
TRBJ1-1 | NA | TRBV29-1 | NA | CSVRFELNTEAFF | TGCAGCGTTAGGTTCGAACTAAACACTGAAGCTTTCTTT
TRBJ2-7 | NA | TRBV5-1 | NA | CASSLGPQQYF | TGCGCCAGCAGCCTGGGACCTCAGCAGTACTTC
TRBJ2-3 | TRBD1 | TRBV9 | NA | CASSVVEGAYDTQYF | TGTGCCAGCAGCGTAGTTGAGGGGGCTTACGATACGCAGTATTTT
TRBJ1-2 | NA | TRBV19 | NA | CASSSQGDYGYTF | TGTGCCAGTAGTTCACAGGGAGACTATGGCTACACCTTC
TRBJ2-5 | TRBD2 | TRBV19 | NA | CASSRPTSGSGETQYF | TGTGCCAGTAGCCGTCCGACTAGCGGGAGCGGGGAGACCCAGTACTTC
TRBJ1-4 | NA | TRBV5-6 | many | CASSLEGRGTEKLFF | TGTGCCAGCAGCTTGGAAGGAAGGGGCACTGAAAAACTGTTTTTT
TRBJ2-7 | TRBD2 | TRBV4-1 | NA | CASSLKGAGVGSYEQYF | TGCGCCAGCAGCCTGAAAGGTGCGGGAGTAGGCTCCTACGAGCAGTACTTC
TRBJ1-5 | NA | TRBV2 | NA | CASRETAAQPQHF | TGTGCCAGCAGGGAGACAGCGGCTCAGCCCCAGCATTTT
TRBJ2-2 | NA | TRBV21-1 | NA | CASSIGGYTGELFF | TGTGCCAGCAGCATTGGGGGCTACACCGGGGAGCTGTTTTTT
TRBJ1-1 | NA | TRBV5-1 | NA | CASSQLSRNTEAFF | TGCGCCAGCAGCCAGTTGTCTCGGAACACTGAAGCTTTCTTT
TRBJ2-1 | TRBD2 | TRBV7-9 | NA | CASSRTVGTSLIDEQFF | TGTGCCAGCAGCCGAACGGTCGGGACTAGCTTGATTGATGAGCAGTTCTTC
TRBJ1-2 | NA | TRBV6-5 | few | CASRPTGNYGYTF | TGTGCCAGCAGACCCACAGGGAACTATGGCTACACCTTC
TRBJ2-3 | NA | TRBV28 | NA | CASSTTRNLPDTQYF | TGTGCCAGCAGTACTACCAGGAACTTACCAGATACGCAGTATTTT
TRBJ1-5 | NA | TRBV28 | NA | CASTVTVSNQPQHF | TGTGCCAGCACTGTTACAGTGAGCAATCAGCCCCAGCATTTT
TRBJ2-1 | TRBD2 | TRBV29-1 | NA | CSVERRLAGGEQFF | TGCAGCGTTGAGAGGCGACTAGCGGGAGGAGAGCAGTTCTTC
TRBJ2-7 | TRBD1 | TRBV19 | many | CASASGGSSYEQYF | TGTGCCAGTGCTTCAGGGGGCAGTTCCTACGAGCAGTACTTC
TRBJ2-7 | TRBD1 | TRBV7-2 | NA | CASSLELGQGANEQYF | TGTGCCAGCAGCTTAGAGTTGGGCCAGGGGGCCAACGAGCAGTACTTC
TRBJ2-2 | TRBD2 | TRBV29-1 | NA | CSVRSGANTGELFF | TGCAGCGTTCGTAGCGGGGCGAACACCGGGGAGCTGTTTTTT
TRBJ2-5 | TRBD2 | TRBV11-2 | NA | CAILLREGRKETQYF | TGTGCCATTTTGCTGCGGGAGGGGAGAAAAGAGACCCAGTACTTC
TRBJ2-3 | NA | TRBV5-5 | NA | CASSLMVVSTDTQYF | TGTGCCAGCAGCTTGATGGTGGTAAGCACAGATACGCAGTATTTT
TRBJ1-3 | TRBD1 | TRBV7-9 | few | CASSLQTGTGRNTIYF | TGTGCCAGCAGCTTACAGACCGGGACAGGGAGGAACACCATATATTTT
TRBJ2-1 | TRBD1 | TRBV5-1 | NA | CASTPTGTGGREQFF | TGCGCCAGCACCCCGACGGGGACAGGGGGCCGTGAGCAGTTCTTC
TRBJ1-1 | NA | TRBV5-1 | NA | CASSPGANTEAFF | TGCGCCAGCAGCCCTGGAGCAAACACTGAAGCTTTCTTT
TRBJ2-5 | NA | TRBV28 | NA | CASSVQGPETQYF | TGTGCCAGCAGTGTACAGGGTCCAGAGACCCAGTACTTC
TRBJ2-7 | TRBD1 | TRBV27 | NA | CASSSRGGLGEQYF | TGTGCCAGCAGTTCAAGAGGGGGCCTAGGGGAGCAGTACTTC
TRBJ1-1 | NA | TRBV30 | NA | CAWSRRVERNTEAFF | TGTGCCTGGAGCCGACGGGTCGAGAGGAACACTGAAGCTTTCTTT
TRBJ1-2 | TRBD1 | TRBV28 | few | CASSLRTGANYGYTF | TGTGCCAGCAGCCTCCGGACAGGAGCTAACTATGGCTACACCTTC
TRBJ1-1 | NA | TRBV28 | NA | CASIRRGWTEAFF | TGTGCCAGCATAAGGAGGGGGTGGACTGAAGCTTTCTTT
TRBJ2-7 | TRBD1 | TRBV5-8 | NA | CASSPRGDRGYEQYF | TGTGCCAGCAGCCCCAGAGGGGACAGGGGCTACGAGCAGTACTTC
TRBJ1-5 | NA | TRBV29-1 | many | CSVGSSNQPQHF | TGCAGCGTTGGCAGCAGCAATCAGCCCCAGCATTTT
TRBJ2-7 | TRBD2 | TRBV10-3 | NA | CAISVGLAHEQYF | TGTGCCATCAGTGTAGGACTAGCTCACGAGCAGTACTTC
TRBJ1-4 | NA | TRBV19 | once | CASSTFPVSFGLFF | TGTGCCAGTAGTACCTTCCCGGTATCCTTCGGCCTGTTTTTT
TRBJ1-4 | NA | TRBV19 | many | CATSQVDEKLFF | TGTGCCACTTCACAGGTGGATGAAAAACTGTTTTTT
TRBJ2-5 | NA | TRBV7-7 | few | CASSLSGTGETQYF | TGTGCCAGCAGCCTTTCCGGGACCGGCGAGACCCAGTACTTC
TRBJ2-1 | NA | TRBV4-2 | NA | CASSQAGAAYNEQFF | TGTGCCAGCAGCCAAGCGGGAGCAGCCTACAATGAGCAGTTCTTC
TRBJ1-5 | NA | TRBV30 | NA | CAWSRQGHSGPQHF | TGTGCCTGGAGTAGGCAGGGTCACTCGGGCCCCCAGCATTTT
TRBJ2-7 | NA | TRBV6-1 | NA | CASSEAPRGYEQYF | TGTGCCAGCAGTGAAGCGCCCAGGGGCTACGAGCAGTACTTC
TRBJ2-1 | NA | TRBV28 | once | CASSASDYNSYNEQFF | TGTGCCAGCAGTGCCTCGGACTATAACTCCTACAATGAGCAGTTCTTC
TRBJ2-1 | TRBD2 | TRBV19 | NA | CASSTRAGDSYNEQFF | TGTGCCAGTAGTACCCGAGCGGGAGACTCCTACAATGAGCAGTTCTTC
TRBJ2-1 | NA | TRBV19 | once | CASSIVGNNEQFF | TGTGCCAGTAGTATAGTCGGGAACAATGAGCAGTTCTTC
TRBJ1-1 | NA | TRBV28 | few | CASSRRSSNTEAFF | TGTGCCAGCAGCCGCCGGAGTTCTAACACTGAAGCTTTCTTT